This entry lists 12 T cell receptor beta chains sequenced from one sample in a study of cytomegalovirus exposure and HLA in healthy donors. Produced via immunoSEQ multiplex PCR; TCRdb's table is partial and in-frame only. This table has some 140,000 clones, approximately 86% appearing once. The material sequenced was PBMCs. The source is a man between 18 and 29 years old in good health and CMV-seropositive.

The V and J genes are TRBV4-1 and TRBJ2-3; 12 bases are a match to TRBD2. Germline loops: CDR1 MGHRA, CDR2 YSYEKL. J gave up 4 bases and V 4 bases, and 3 bases lay outside the gene matches. The CDR3 loop spans 15 amino acids. CDR3 sequence (DNA): TGCGCCAGCAGCCCCGGACTAGCGGGGCCAGATACGCAGTATTTT. Encoded protein: CASSPGLAGPDTQYF.

J is TRBJ1-4 and V is TRBV9; the D gene is possibly TRBD1 (6 bases). CDR1 is SGDLS and CDR2 is YYNGEE in the germline V gene. V lost 0 bases and J 8 bases, leaving 14 bases between the germline ends. The CDR3 extends over 15 amino acids. The CDR3 spells CASSVAGQGYEKLFF. The DNA of the CDR3 is TGTGCCAGCAGCGTAGCTGGGCAGGGGTACGAAAAACTGTTTTTT.

CDR3: CASSPGDRAYEQYF. CDR3 coding DNA: TGTGCCAGCTCACCAGGGGACAGGGCCTACGAGCAGTACTTC. The rearrangement uses TRBV18 and TRBJ2-7; 9 bases line up with TRBD1. The CDR3 totals 14 residues. The V gene end was trimmed by 2 bases and the J gene end by 2 bases; junction bases not matched to a gene: 1. Germline V lookup: CDR1 KGHSH, CDR2 LQKENI.

The chain couples TRBV6-5 to TRBJ1-1, with D maybe TRBD1 (6 bases). V shed 6 bases and J shed 2 bases, with 13 bases lying between them. The CDR3 is 14 residues long. Germline loops: CDR1 MNHEY, CDR2 SVGAGI. The CDR3 sequence: CASRRGGSNTEAFF. The CDR3 DNA reads as TGTGCCAGCAGACGCGGGGGCTCTAACACTGAAGCTTTCTTT.

The chain combines TRBV5-8 with TRBJ1-5, with D possibly TRBD1 on 5 matching bases. The CDR3 is made up of 16 amino acids. Per the germline V gene, CDR1 is SGHTS and CDR2 is YDEGEE. Trimming shortened V by 0 bases and J by 2 bases, and 12 bases separated the two germline ends. In DNA form, the CDR3 reads TGTGCCAGCAGCTTGGTTCAGGGCCCAGGCAATCAGCCCCAGCATTTT. Encoded protein: CASSLVQGPGNQPQHF.

CDR3 nucleotide sequence: TGCAGCGTTGATTTCTTGGGGCGGGACTCCCCATATTTT. Protein sequence: CSVDFLGRDSPYF. The rearrangement uses TRBV29-1 and TRBJ2-3, with D possibly being TRBD2 (6 bases). The germline V gene encodes CDR1 SQVTM and CDR2 ANQGSEA. V was trimmed by 3 bases and J by 15 bases, leaving 22 bases between them. This CDR3 comprises 13 residues.

The V call is TRBV9, the J call TRBJ1-5; 7 bases align to TRBD1. With V trimmed by 2 bases and J by 2 bases, 4 bases remained unmatched. Germline V gene lookup returns CDR1 SGDLS and CDR2 YYNGEE. The CDR3 length is 15 residues. CDR3 in amino acids: CASSVNGQGNQPQHF. CDR3 in DNA: TGTGCCAGCAGCGTGAATGGACAGGGCAATCAGCCCCAGCATTTT.

The V and J genes are TRBV5-4 and TRBJ1-2; 10 nucleotides line up with TRBD1. Germline V gene data show CDR1 as SGHNT and CDR2 as YYREEE (reference sequence). CDR3 size: 12 residues. V was clipped by 7 bases and J by 9 bases; unmatched bases: 6. CDR3 coding DNA: TGTGCCAGCGGGACAGGGGAGCAGCGCTACACCTTC. Protein product: CASGTGEQRYTF.

The genes are TRBV7-8 and TRBJ2-2, with a possible D match to TRBD1 (6 bases). The CDR3 loop spans 16 amino acids. The germline CDR1 and CDR2 sequences are SGHVS and FQNEAQ. V gave up 1 base and J gave up 2 bases, with 11 bases separating them. CDR3 in DNA: TGTGCCAGCAGCTTAGTGGGGACACCCAACACCGGGGAGCTGTTTTTT. Its translation: CASSLVGTPNTGELFF.

The J gene is TRBJ2-2, the V gene TRBV5-4, with D possibly TRBD2 on 5 matching bases. CDR3 length equals 16 residues. CDR1 is SGHNT and CDR2 is YYREEE in the germline V gene (reference sequence). Deletions cut 8 bases from V and 1 base from J, with 18 bases between. The CDR3 spells CARPLPRGLNTGELFF. DNA for the CDR3: TGTGCCAGACCCCTACCACGGGGTCTGAACACCGGGGAGCTGTTTTTT.

J is TRBJ1-1 and V is TRBV5-3; tentative D call: TRBD1 (5 bases). TRBV5-3 is given ORF status, its function remaining uncertain. V dropped 4 bases and J dropped 3 bases, with 19 bases sitting between them. This CDR3 spans 16 amino acids. CDR3 nucleotide sequence: TGTGCCAGAAGCCGCCAACCCGACAGCCGGGACACTGAAGCTTTCTTT. Its translation is CARSRQPDSRDTEAFF.

DNA of the CDR3: TGTGCCAGCAGCCCCCGGGGGGAAGAGACCCAGTACTTC. Translation: CASSPRGEETQYF. The rearrangement uses TRBV9 and TRBJ2-5, with TRBD2 matching 7 bases. Trimming at V came to 4 bases and at J to 3 bases, leaving 3 bases not matched to a gene. The CDR3 totals 13 residues. The germline V gene encodes CDR1 SGDLS and CDR2 YYNGEE. Filled out from reference TRBV9 and TRBJ2-5, the complete variable domain reads DSGVTQTPKHLITATGQRVTLRCSPRSGDLSVYWYQQSLDQGLQFLIQYYNGEERAKGNILERFSAQQFPDLHSELNLSSLELGDSALYFCASSPRGEETQYFGPGTRLLVL.